The next 3 T cell receptor beta chains were all read from a single sample in a study of T cells in Graves' hyperthyroidism and ophthalmopathy. The CDR3 regions of TCR beta were amplified from RNA transcripts. HTBI primers drove first-round RT-PCR of the TCR CDR3. TCRdb reanalysed the multiplex PCR reads using MiXCR and keeps one entry per CDR3 protein. The table records about 500,000 distinct CDR3 sequences, about 15% of them present only once. Material: blood. These receptors all stem from a woman in her 30s with Graves' ophthalmopathy.

This clonotype was detected ten times or more. The chain recombines TRBV6-2 or TRBV6-3 with TRBJ2-7, with D uncertain. V was shortened by 6 bases and J by 4 bases, with 10 bases between the two germline ends. Germline-derived CDR1 and CDR2 are MNHEY and SVGEGT. The CDR3 covers 12 residues. The CDR3 bases are TGTGCCAGCAGCCAGACGGAGTACGAGCAGTACTTC. It translates to CASSQTEYEQYF.

This clonotype turned up a few times. This rearrangement joins TRBV28 to TRBJ1-5, with D perhaps matching TRBD1 (5 bases). CDR3 length: 13 residues. CDR1 MDHEN and CDR2 SYDVKM come from the germline V gene. V gave up 5 bases and J gave up 9 bases, with 14 bases separating them. CDR3 region: CASSRDHPSPQHF. The CDR3 DNA reads as TGTGCCAGCAGTCGGGACCATCCTTCGCCCCAGCATTTT.

This sequence joins TRBV7-9 and TRBJ1-1; the match to TRBD1 covers 10 bases. V was pared by 5 bases and J by 1 base, with 10 bases of the junction left unmatched. The germline V gene encodes CDR1 SEHNR and CDR2 FQNEAQ (reference sequence). CDR3 size: 17 residues. The CDR3 is CASSPPPDRGKNTEAFF. The CDR3 DNA reads as TGTGCCAGCAGCCCCCCCCCGGACAGGGGGAAGAACACTGAAGCTTTCTTT.